This T cell receptor (beta chain) was recorded in a study of siplizumab effects on memory and regulatory T cells. The data were produced by immunoSEQ multiplex PCR, yet TCRdb's version contains in-frame clones alone and is incomplete. This sample yields 100,000 or so clones, of which around 95% are seen a single time; roughly 0.62% belongs to the top ten. This CDR3 spans 12 amino acids. From germline, CDR1 is MDHEN and CDR2 SYDVKM. The V gene lost 6 bases and the J gene lost 6 bases, with 9 bases spanning the gap. The rearrangement uses TRBV28 and TRBJ2-1; D gene unclear. Sequenced: Tregs sorted from blood. This clonotype was obtained from a human donor in good health. CDR3 coding DNA: TGTGCCAGCAGCGATACTTTCAATGAGCAGTTCTTC. Amino acid sequence: CASSDTFNEQFF.